A single sample gave rise to the 32 T cell receptor beta chains below, sequenced in a study of breast tumors, draining lymph nodes, adjacent tissues. Samples came from axillary lymph nodes draining the breast cancer. One entry per CDR3 protein results from TCRdb running MiXCR on the multiplex PCR reads. The sample lists about 200,000 distinct CDR3 sequences, 30% to 40% occurring once. Sequenced sample: axillary lymph node tissue. All receptors come from a female donor with breast cancer. Some clones in this sample may be carry-over from other donors' samples.

The rearrangement uses TRBV20-1 and TRBJ2-7; D uncertain. Trimming pared 3 bases from V and 3 bases from J, leaving 6 bases between. The CDR3 covers 11 residues. Germline-derived CDR1 and CDR2 are DFQATT and SNEGSKA (reference sequence). The CDR3 is CSARRLYEQYF. The CDR3 region has the DNA TGCAGTGCTAGGAGGCTCTACGAGCAGTACTTC.

This clonotype was seen ten or more times. The CDR3 coding sequence is TGTGCCAGCAGGGGTCCTTGGGGAGCCAAAAACATTCAGTACTTC. It specifies CASRGPWGAKNIQYF. The J gene is TRBJ2-4, the V gene TRBV7-2; D uncertain. CDR1 and CDR2 (germline): SGHTA, FQGNSA. The CDR3 runs to 15 residues. Trimming removed 6 bases at V and 0 bases at J, with 12 bases between.

This clonotype occurred many times. This chain links TRBV25-1 with TRBJ2-2, with 7 bases lining up with TRBD1. In germline, CDR1 is MGHDK, CDR2 SYGVNS. The CDR3 is 14 residues long. V was pared by 11 bases and J by 3 bases, with 9 bases of the junction left unmatched. CDR3 sequence (DNA): TGTGCCCTCCAACAGGGGTCGGACACCGGGGAGCTGTTTTTT. It codes for CALQQGSDTGELFF.

This clonotype occurred many times. The CDR3 here is CASSLGGFNYGYTF. CDR3 sequence (DNA): TGTGCCAGCAGCTTGGGGGGGTTTAACTATGGCTACACCTTC. This sequence joins TRBV7-2 and TRBJ1-2; possible D gene TRBD1, 5 bases. There are 14 residues in the CDR3. V lost 3 bases and J lost 1, with 9 bases in between. Per the germline V gene, CDR1 is SGHTA and CDR2 is FQGNSA.

In regard to this clonotype: A much more abundant neighbour one base away suggests this may be a read error. The chain joins TRBV6-1 to TRBJ1-6; unclear D gene. Germline loops: CDR1 MNHNS, CDR2 SASEGT. The CDR3 is 15 amino acids. In nucleotides, the CDR3 is TGTGCCAGCAGTGTTGCCAGCTCCTGTAATTCACCCCTCCACTTT. It encodes CASSVASSCNSPLHF.

This clonotype was found many times. This rearrangement joins TRBV5-4 to TRBJ2-2; TRBD1 matches 8 bases. The CDR3 runs 14 residues. Germline values: CDR1 SGHNT, CDR2 YYREEE (reference sequence). V gave up 10 bases and J gave up 7 bases; unmatched junction bases: 12. The CDR3 protein is CAASGQGAGGELFF. CDR3 nucleotide sequence: TGTGCCGCCTCTGGGCAGGGGGCTGGCGGGGAGCTGTTTTTT.

This clonotype has a count of ten or more. This chain uses TRBV7-9 with TRBJ2-3; the match to TRBD2 covers 14 bases. The CDR3 contains 16 residues. V gave up 5 bases and J gave up 7 bases; unmatched junction bases: 8. Germline V lookup: CDR1 SEHNR, CDR2 FQNEAQ (reference sequence). CDR3 nucleotide sequence: TGTGCCAGCAGCCTCGGGACTAGCGGGAGAGGGTATACGCAGTATTTT. Its protein product is CASSLGTSGRGYTQYF.

The chain links TRBV28 to TRBJ1-2, with 10 bases aligning to TRBD1. This CDR3 comprises 15 residues. The junction had 6 bases not matched to a gene; V was cut back by 5 bases and J by 3 bases. Germline assignment: CDR1 MDHEN and CDR2 SYDVKM. The CDR3 reads CASSPGGTGDYGYTF. Written as DNA, the CDR3 is TGTGCCAGCAGTCCAGGGGGGACAGGGGACTATGGCTACACCTTC.

Regarding this clonotype: Possible read error: a much larger clone is one base away. The chain recombines TRBV5-6 with TRBJ1-2; D unresolved. The germline CDR1 and CDR2 sequences are SGHDT and YYEEEE. V was clipped by 1 base and J by 8 bases, with 18 bases between them. This CDR3 spans 15 amino acids. The CDR3 loop reads CASSLSLPGLGGYTF. The CDR3 bases are TGTGCCAGCAGCTTGAGCCTACCGGGGTTAGGCGGCTACACCTTC.

The chain links TRBV7-2 to TRBJ1-1, with 8 bases identical to TRBD1. Germline V lookup: CDR1 SGHTA, CDR2 FQGNSA. V lost 5 bases and J lost 4; bases outside the gene matches: 9. This CDR3 comprises 15 residues. The DNA for the CDR3 is TGTGCCAGCAGCGCTCGACAGGGGTTTAGCACTGAAGCTTTCTTT. Translation: CASSARQGFSTEAFF.

In its sample, this clonotype was seen many times. The chain recombines TRBV20-1 with TRBJ2-1, with D uncertain. CDR1 and CDR2 from the germline V gene are DFQATT and SNEGSKA (reference sequence). The CDR3 consists of 13 residues. V lost 5 bases to trimming and J lost 8 bases, with 16 bases between them. The CDR3 protein is CSAPQGMGYEQFF. As DNA, the CDR3 is TGCAGTGCTCCGCAAGGAATGGGCTATGAGCAGTTCTTC.

This clonotype occurred many times. J is TRBJ1-4 and V is TRBV5-1; possibly TRBD1 for D (5 bases). CDR1 and CDR2 from the germline V gene are SGHRS and YFSETQ. This CDR3 region has 16 residues. The V end was cut by 3 bases, the J end by 0 bases, with 12 bases between. The CDR3 region is CASSSGGGATNEKLFF. CDR3 sequence (DNA): TGCGCCAGCAGCTCTGGTGGGGGGGCAACTAATGAAAAACTGTTTTTT.

The CDR3 is CAWTLAHSGNTIYF. CDR3 nucleotide sequence: TGTGCCTGGACCCTCGCCCACTCGGGAAACACCATATATTTT. The J gene is TRBJ1-3, the V gene TRBV30, with unresolved D. The CDR3 totals 14 residues. CDR1 is GTSNPN, CDR2 SVGIG, per germline (reference sequence). Trimming took off 4 bases at V and 4 bases at J, with 14 bases between the two ends.

This clonotype was seen many times. The chain has TRBV4-3 and TRBJ2-2; 10 nucleotides match TRBD2. Germline V gene data show CDR1 as LGHNA and CDR2 as YSLEER. V lost 1 base and J lost 7; bases outside the gene matches: 6. The CDR3 length is 16 residues. CDR3 coding DNA: TGCGCCAGCAGCCAAGGTCTAGCGGGGGAGTTCGGGGAGCTGTTTTTT. Protein: CASSQGLAGEFGELFF.

The gene calls are TRBV20-1 and TRBJ2-3; no clear D gene. Germline-derived CDR1 and CDR2 are DFQATT and SNEGSKA (reference sequence). The CDR3 covers 12 residues. Trimming cost V 2 bases and J 2 bases, with 5 bases left between them. CDR3: CSARPITDTQYF. The CDR3 nucleotides are TGCAGTGCTAGACCTATCACAGATACGCAGTATTTT.

The chain links TRBV11-1 to TRBJ2-2; TRBD2 matches 10 bases. There are 16 residues in the CDR3. The germline gives CDR1 SGHAT, CDR2 FQDESV (reference sequence). The V segment lost 5 bases and the J segment 6 bases; nucleotides outside the gene matches: 9. The CDR3 region has the DNA TGTGCCAGCAGCCAGACTAGCGGGTCCGGGGCCGGGGAGCTGTTTTTT. Residues: CASSQTSGSGAGELFF.

This clonotype was detected only a few times. At one boundary the junction diverges from the germline segment, which might be a read error. This chain links TRBV6-2 or TRBV6-3 with TRBJ2-1; the match to TRBD2 covers 13 bases. CDR1 and CDR2 from the germline V gene are MNHEY and SVGEGT. This CDR3 is built from 19 residues. The CDR3 DNA sequence: TGTGCCAGCAGTCACTCGCCTGGACTAGCGGGAGTCTCCTACAATGAGCAGTTCTTC. As protein: CASSHSPGLAGVSYNEQFF.

The CDR3, as DNA: TGCAGCGTTTATACTAGCGGGGTCAATGAGCAGTTCTTC. Translated, it gives CSVYTSGVNEQFF. V and J are TRBV29-1 and TRBJ2-1, with 10 bases identical to TRBD2. J was trimmed by 6 bases and V by 5 bases; bases with no gene match: 4. This CDR3 region has 13 residues. CDR1 is SQVTM and CDR2 is ANQGSEA in the germline V gene.

The sample holds many counts of this clonotype. The chain employs TRBV5-4 and TRBJ2-7; D not resolved. This CDR3 is 15 amino acids long. Trimming took 5 bases from V and 5 from J, leaving 20 bases between them. CDR1 is SGHNT, CDR2 YYREEE, per germline (reference sequence). CDR3 loop: CASRPGSLGPDEQYF. For the CDR3, the DNA is TGTGCCAGCAGACCCGGGTCACTTGGCCCCGACGAGCAGTACTTC.

This clonotype was counted ten times or more. The chain uses TRBV2 and TRBJ2-7; possibly TRBD1 for D (6 bases). Between the trimmed V and J ends, which lost 2 bases and 11 bases, there was a span of 13 bases. The CDR3 is 12 residues long. Germline V gene sequence: CDR1 SNHLY, CDR2 FYNNEI. CDR3 coding DNA: TGTGCCAGCAGTGAACTCAGACAGGCCAAGTACTTC. Protein product: CASSELRQAKYF. Full variable domain (rest looked up from reference TRBV2 and TRBJ2-7): EPEVTQTPSHQVTQMGQEVILRCVPISNHLYFYWYRQILGQKVEFLVSFYNNEISEKSEIFDDQFSVERPDGSNFTLKIRSTKLEDSAMYFCASSELRQAKYFGPGTRLTVT.

On this clonotype: The DNA is omitted, as the CDR3 cannot be located on it reliably, and the CDR3 follows TCRdb's listing. J is TRBJ1-2 and V is TRBV9; the table's D call TRBD1 went unverified against the DNA. The CDR3 is 15 residues long, counting both termini. Germline values: CDR1 SGDLS, CDR2 YYNGEE. CDR3: CASSVGQGINYGSTF.

This clonotype was recorded many times. The CDR3 bases are TGTGCCCTTATTCGCTCTTCCTCCTACGAGCAGTACTTC. Residues: CALIRSSSYEQYF. The chain recombines TRBV6-1 with TRBJ2-7; no firm D call. V gave up 11 bases and J gave up 0 bases, with 14 bases separating them. Per the germline V gene, CDR1 is MNHNS and CDR2 is SASEGT. This CDR3 has 13 amino acids.

This clonotype occurred a few times. With a much larger clone just one base away, this may be a read error. The chain carries TRBV9 and TRBJ2-1; 7 bases agree with TRBD2. Per germline, CDR1 SGDLS and CDR2 YYNGEE. The CDR3 is 16 amino acids. This CDR3 is CASSARGDSSYNAQFF. CDR3 DNA sequence: TGTGCCAGCAGCGCACGGGGGGACTCCTCGTACAATGCGCAGTTCTTC.

The chain employs TRBV18 and TRBJ2-7, with TRBD2 as a possible D gene (6 bases). The CDR3 totals 15 residues. V was cut by 3 bases and J by 4 bases, with 16 bases left in between. Germline CDR1 is KGHSH and CDR2 is LQKENI. The CDR3 region has the DNA TGTGCCAGCTCACCGGGACTGGAGGCAGGGTACGAGCAGTACTTC. Translating it yields CASSPGLEAGYEQYF.

The rearrangement links TRBV7-9 to TRBJ2-5; 7 nucleotides match TRBD1. The CDR3 is 15 residues long. In germline, CDR1 is SEHNR, CDR2 FQNEAQ (reference sequence). Losses at the gene ends were 6 bases for V and 5 bases for J; bases not matched to a gene: 12. The CDR3 sequence is CASSPRGGQGETQYF. The CDR3 region has the DNA TGTGCCAGCAGTCCTAGAGGGGGCCAGGGGGAGACCCAGTACTTC. Based on the CDR3 plus reference TRBV7-9 and TRBJ2-5, the full variable domain is DTGVSQNPRHKITKRGQNVTFRCDPISEHNRLYWYRQTLGQGPEFLTYFQNEAQLEKSRLLSDRFSAERPKGSFSTLEIQRTEQGDSAMYLCASSPRGGQGETQYFGPGTRLLVL.

V gene TRBV6-5 combines with J gene TRBJ1-4, with a weak D call TRBD1 (5 bases). Trimming took off 1 base at V and 5 bases at J, with 20 bases between the two ends. Germline CDR1 reads MNHEY; CDR2 reads SVGAGI. The CDR3 covers 18 residues. The chain's CDR3 is CASSYYKGPGLANEKLFF. The CDR3, as DNA: TGTGCCAGCAGTTACTATAAAGGGCCGGGACTTGCGAATGAAAAACTGTTTTTT.

This clonotype was recorded many times. The chain uses TRBV7-2 and TRBJ1-2; 9 bases match TRBD1. Germline V gives CDR1 SGHTA, CDR2 FQGNSA. This CDR3 is built from 13 residues. V was pared by 3 bases and J by 4 bases, with 0 bases of the junction left unmatched. The CDR3 coding sequence is TGTGCCAGCAGCTTGGACAGGGGCTATGGCTACACCTTC. This codes for CASSLDRGYGYTF. Using reference TRBV7-2 and TRBJ1-2 for the parts outside the CDR3, the full variable domain is GAGVSQSPSNKVTEKGKDVELRCDPISGHTALYWYRQSLGQGLEFLIYFQGNSAPDKSGLPSDRFSAERTGGSVSTLTIQRTQQEDSAVYLCASSLDRGYGYTFGSGTRLTVV.

This clonotype was observed at least ten times. This chain uses TRBV5-1 with TRBJ2-6; no reliable D call. Germline V CDR1 and CDR2: SGHRS, YFSETQ. Trimming stripped 5 bases from V and 1 base from J, with 1 base between. The CDR3 runs to 12 residues. CDR3 in amino acids: CASRSGANVLTF. CDR3 bases: TGCGCCAGCAGATCTGGGGCCAACGTCCTGACTTTC.

About this clonotype: A much larger clone lies one base from this, so it may be a read error. The V gene is TRBV3-1, the J gene TRBJ2-7; D may be TRBD2 (7 bases). Germline assignment: CDR1 LGHDT and CDR2 YNNKEL (reference sequence). The CDR3 is 16 amino acids. Trimming shortened V by 0 bases and J by 2 bases, and 14 bases separated the two germline ends. The CDR3 spells CASSQDAGARTYEQYF. Written as DNA, the CDR3 is TGTGCCAGCAGCCAAGATGCGGGGGCGCGGACCTACGAGCAGTACTTC.

In this sample, this clonotype turned up many times. The CDR3 sequence is CASSDSRSREQFF. CDR3 bases: TGTGCCAGCAGTGACTCCAGGAGTCGTGAGCAGTTCTTC. The chain joins TRBV2 to TRBJ2-1; D not certain. Germline values: CDR1 SNHLY, CDR2 FYNNEI. Trimming took 3 bases from V and 9 from J, leaving 12 bases between them. This CDR3 spans 13 amino acids.

CDR3 region: CASSHAGGPNTQYF. The CDR3 region has the DNA TGTGCCAGCAGCCACGCGGGAGGGCCTAATACGCAGTATTTT. The chain carries TRBV7-8 and TRBJ2-3, with TRBD2 identical over 9 bases. The CDR3 is 14 residues long. Germline V gives CDR1 SGHVS, CDR2 FQNEAQ. Trimming took 5 bases from V and 7 from J; bases not matched to a gene: 7.

This clonotype has ten or more counts. The J gene is TRBJ1-5, the V gene TRBV20-1; D call uncertain. The CDR3 is made up of 14 amino acids. In germline, CDR1 is DFQATT, CDR2 SNEGSKA (reference sequence). V was clipped by 1 base and J by 0 bases, with 7 bases between them. This chain's CDR3 is CSARGGYSNQPQHF. CDR3 bases: TGCAGTGCTAGAGGAGGGTATAGCAATCAGCCCCAGCATTTT.